One and the same sample provided the 14 T cell receptor beta chains below, sequenced in a study of CD4+ T cells in melanoma. Clones were read by immunoSEQ multiplex PCR, and TCRdb kept only the in-frame ones, dropping some. The sample carries about 50,000 clones, approximately 92% recorded once. Sequencing input: peripheral blood. The receptors originated from a human donor with melanoma.

The CDR3 is CATIQGRDMNTEAFF. In DNA form, the CDR3 reads TGTGCCACGATACAGGGCAGGGACATGAACACTGAAGCTTTCTTT. The chain employs TRBV15 and TRBJ1-1; D is possibly TRBD1 (6 bases). From germline, CDR1 is LNHNV and CDR2 YYDKDF (reference sequence). Trimming removed 9 bases from V and 0 bases from J, with 17 bases in between. The CDR3 extends over 15 amino acids.

The J gene is TRBJ1-2, the V gene TRBV5-4; D is possibly TRBD1 (6 bases). The CDR3 is made up of 16 amino acids. V lost 3 bases, J lost 3 bases, and 18 bases lay in between. CDR1 is SGHNT and CDR2 is YYREEE in the germline V gene (reference sequence). CDR3 sequence reads: CASSSHKTGQDYGYTF. The CDR3 bases are TGTGCCAGCAGCTCACACAAGACAGGCCAGGACTATGGCTACACCTTC.

CDR3 sequence: CASTESVLSPLHF. The CDR3 nucleotides are TGTGCCAGCACCGAGTCGGTCCTCTCACCCCTCCACTTT. This chain connects TRBV5-4 to TRBJ1-6; D gene ambiguous. From germline, CDR1 is SGHNT and CDR2 YYREEE (reference sequence). The CDR3 length is 13 residues. V was trimmed by 6 bases and J by 10 bases, leaving 14 bases between them.

The V and J genes are TRBV10-2 and TRBJ2-3; unclear D gene. V lost 0 bases to trimming and J lost 5 bases, with 3 bases between them. The CDR3 runs 12 residues. In germline, CDR1 is WSHSY, CDR2 SAAADI. CDR3 sequence: CASSESRDTQYF. The CDR3 bases are TGCGCCAGCAGTGAGTCGCGAGATACGCAGTATTTT.

V and J are TRBV6-1 and TRBJ2-5; 7 nucleotides line up with TRBD1. After removal of 5 bases from V and 5 bases from J, the junction contained 8 bases not matched to a gene. The CDR3 spans 14 residues. Per germline, CDR1 MNHNS and CDR2 SASEGT. DNA of the CDR3: TGTGCCAGCAGTTGGACAGGCCCCAGGGAGACCCAGTACTTC. The encoded protein is CASSWTGPRETQYF.

The chain recombines TRBV5-1 with TRBJ1-2, with a possible D match to TRBD1 (5 bases). This CDR3 comprises 13 residues. Germline V gene sequence: CDR1 SGHRS, CDR2 YFSETQ. V was shortened by 2 bases and J by 1 base, with 6 bases between the two germline ends. As DNA, the CDR3 is TGCGCCAGCAGCTTCGACAGTAACTATGGCTACACCTTC. Protein product: CASSFDSNYGYTF. The full variable domain, in which reference TRBV5-1 and TRBJ1-2 provide the parts outside the CDR3, is KAGVTQTPRYLIKTRGQQVTLSCSPISGHRSVSWYQQTPGQGLQFLFEYFSETQRNKGNFPGRFSGRQFSNSRSEMNVSTLELGDSALYLCASSFDSNYGYTFGSGTRLTVV.

The rearrangement joins TRBV5-1 to TRBJ2-7, with 9 positions matching TRBD1. Germline V CDR1 and CDR2: SGHRS, YFSETQ. This CDR3 spans 15 amino acids. Germline trimming cut 0 bases from V and 0 bases from J; bases unmatched to any gene: 1. CDR3: CASSLGQGGSYEQYF. In DNA, the CDR3 is TGCGCCAGCAGCTTGGGACAGGGGGGCTCCTACGAGCAGTACTTC.

The V and J genes are TRBV6-5 and TRBJ2-2; D is ambiguous. The V and J ends lost 2 bases and 4 bases respectively, with 8 bases between them. CDR1 is MNHEY and CDR2 is SVGAGI in the germline V gene. CDR3 length equals 14 residues. The CDR3 coding sequence is TGTGCCAGCAGTTACGTCGCGGCCACCGGGGAGCTGTTTTTT. This codes for CASSYVAATGELFF.

The chain has TRBV7-2 and TRBJ2-1, with 8 bases that match TRBD2. CDR1 is SGHTA, CDR2 FQGNSA, per germline. This CDR3 is 15 amino acids long. The V gene end was trimmed by 5 bases and the J gene end by 10 bases; junction bases not matched to a gene: 13. CDR3 DNA: TGTGCCAGCAGCCCCTTCGGGGGGGCCGGCGTCGAGCAGTTCTTC. This translates into CASSPFGGAGVEQFF.

The rearrangement joins TRBV6-5 to TRBJ1-1; D remains ambiguous. CDR1 is MNHEY and CDR2 is SVGAGI in the germline V gene. This CDR3 has 13 amino acids. V was pared by 4 bases and J by 7 bases, with 13 bases between. This chain's CDR3 is CASSSASSREAFF. In DNA form, the CDR3 reads TGTGCCAGCAGTTCAGCGAGTTCACGTGAAGCTTTCTTT.

This clone occurred a few times. The chain links TRBV7-2 to TRBJ2-5; 8 bases are a match to TRBD1. The germline CDR1 and CDR2 sequences are SGHTA and FQGNSA. J gave up 1 base and V 3 bases, and 1 base lay outside the gene matches. This CDR3 has 14 residues. As DNA, the CDR3 is TGTGCCAGCAGCTTTGGACAGGGCCAAGAGACCCAGTACTTC. Translating it yields CASSFGQGQETQYF.

This rearrangement joins TRBV13 to TRBJ2-2; 11 bases line up with TRBD2. Germline loops: CDR1 PRHDT, CDR2 FYEKMQ (reference sequence). Unmatched junction bases numbered 3, after V lost 5 bases and J lost 4 bases. The CDR3 consists of 15 residues. The CDR3 sequence is CASSPSGGITGELFF. In DNA, the CDR3 is TGTGCCAGCAGCCCTAGCGGGGGGATCACCGGGGAGCTGTTTTTT.

The rearrangement joins TRBV28 to TRBJ1-5; D ambiguous. The germline CDR1 and CDR2 sequences are MDHEN and SYDVKM. This CDR3 contains 13 residues. V was pared by 3 bases and J by 4 bases, with 7 bases between. The CDR3 DNA reads as TGTGCCAGCAGTTTTGTAGGGAATCAGCCCCAGCATTTT. Translating it yields CASSFVGNQPQHF.

The genes are TRBV5-1 and TRBJ2-7, with 11 positions matching TRBD2. Germline CDR1 is SGHRS and CDR2 is YFSETQ. J lost 6 bases, V lost 3 bases, and 8 bases had no gene match. The CDR3 extends over 15 amino acids. DNA for the CDR3: TGCGCCAGCAGCTCCTTTAGCGGGGGGGCTTCCGAGCAGTACTTC. Translation gives CASSSFSGGASEQYF.